Following are 30 T cell receptor beta chains from one sample sequenced in a study of post-analysis software for immune sequencing data. Unique molecular identifiers were carried by the TCR beta cDNA libraries. MiXCR, run by TCRdb on the PCR reads, gives a single entry per CDR3 protein. The data show around 770,000 distinct CDR3 sequences, more than 45% seen once. Study findings and constraints: Elevated frequency relative to controls characterized a handful of TRBV segments in patients, TRBV5-6, TRBV5-1 and TRBV20-1 among them.

Antigens for these TCRs are unknown. Sample: blood. These receptors originate from a girl aged 5-17 years with multiple sclerosis.

The V gene is TRBV7-2, the J gene TRBJ2-1; either TRBD1 or TRBD2 may supply D (5 bases each). V was shortened by 5 bases and J by 3 bases, with 17 bases between the two germline ends. Germline V lookup: CDR1 SGHTA, CDR2 FQGNSA. The CDR3 covers 16 residues. CDR3 DNA: TGTGCCAGCAGCGGGGCTAGAGGGGTGGGCTACAATGAGCAGTTCTTC. Translation: CASSGARGVGYNEQFF. The whole variable domain, remainder taken from reference TRBV7-2 and TRBJ2-1, is GAGVSQSPSNKVTEKGKDVELRCDPISGHTALYWYRQSLGQGLEFLIYFQGNSAPDKSGLPSDRFSAERTGGSVSTLTIQRTQQEDSAVYLCASSGARGVGYNEQFFGPGTRLTVL.

This clonotype came up a few times. V and J are TRBV10-3 and TRBJ2-7; 8 positions match TRBD1. CDR3 length equals 13 residues. The germline CDR1 and CDR2 sequences are ENHRY and SYGVKD. V shed 10 bases and J 0 bases; nucleotides not matched to a gene: 5. The CDR3 region has the DNA TGTGCCACTAGGACAGGGCCCTCCTACGAGCAGTACTTC. The encoded protein is CATRTGPSYEQYF.

This chain joins TRBV10-3 and TRBJ1-2; tentative D call: TRBD1 (5 bases). There are 15 residues in the CDR3. Germline V lookup: CDR1 ENHRY, CDR2 SYGVKD. Deletions cut 3 bases from V and 6 bases from J, with 17 bases between. CDR3 amino acids: CAISDWARAGDGYTF. DNA of the CDR3: TGTGCCATCAGTGATTGGGCCAGGGCCGGGGATGGCTACACCTTC.

The V and J genes are TRBV7-8 and TRBJ2-1; D perhaps matches TRBD2 (5 bases). The CDR3 consists of 12 residues. V was cut by 3 bases and J by 15 bases, with 15 bases left in between. CDR1 and CDR2 from the germline V gene are SGHVS and FQNEAQ. This CDR3 reads CASSLGRENWFF. The CDR3 nucleotides read TGTGCCAGCAGCTTGGGCCGGGAAAATTGGTTCTTC.

This clonotype was seen only a few times. The J gene is TRBJ2-3, the V gene TRBV29-1; unclear D gene. The CDR3 contains 13 residues. Germline CDR1 SQVTM, CDR2 ANQGSEA. Trimming pared 4 bases from V and 0 bases from J, leaving 8 bases between. CDR3 coding DNA: TGCAGCGTTGTAGGAACTAGCACAGATACGCAGTATTTT. It codes for CSVVGTSTDTQYF.

This clonotype was seen ten or more times. This chain joins TRBV12-3 or TRBV12-4 and TRBJ2-7; the match to TRBD1 covers 10 bases. The V gene end was trimmed by 4 bases and the J gene end by 5 bases; junction bases not matched to a gene: 8. The CDR3 loop spans 15 amino acids. CDR3 protein: CASSSGTGDLNEQYF. The CDR3, as DNA: TGTGCCAGCAGTTCCGGGACAGGGGATCTGAACGAGCAGTACTTC.

This clonotype was observed a single time. One end of the junction varies from germline; a read error may be responsible. CDR3 nucleotide sequence: TGTGCCAGCAGTTTAGCCAGAGAGTATGACTACACCTTC. Amino acid sequence: CASSLAREYDYTF. The chain has TRBV12-3 or TRBV12-4 and TRBJ1-2; D remains unclear. CDR3 length: 13 residues.

In regard to this clonotype: The CDR3 does not end in the conserved phenylalanine or tryptophan, so this is likely a read error. The V gene is TRBV5-1, the J gene TRBJ1-5; 9 bases agree with TRBD1. Germline V gene sequence: CDR1 SGHRS, CDR2 YFSETQ. After removal of 6 bases from V and 5 bases from J, the junction contained 6 bases not matched to a gene. The CDR3 runs to 14 residues. Here the CDR3 reads CASIYRGRDQPQHV. Here the CDR3 DNA reads TGCGCCAGCATATACAGGGGGCGAGATCAGCCCCAGCATGTT.

This clonotype was counted between two and nine times. V usage is TRBV10-3 and J usage is TRBJ2-6; TRBD1 matches 7 bases. Germline-derived CDR1 and CDR2 are ENHRY and SYGVKD. This CDR3 is 15 amino acids long. Trimming cost V 6 bases and J 4 bases; bases outside gene matches: 6. The CDR3 loop is CAIRPQGPGANVLTF. The DNA for the CDR3 is TGTGCCATCAGACCACAGGGGCCCGGGGCCAACGTCCTGACTTTC.

This chain links TRBV12-3 or TRBV12-4 with TRBJ2-6; no clear D. Trimming took off 6 bases at V and 1 base at J, with 4 bases between the two ends. This CDR3 has 13 residues. The CDR3 spells CASRTSGANVLTF. CDR3 nucleotide sequence: TGTGCCAGCAGGACGTCTGGGGCCAACGTCCTGACTTTC.

V and J are TRBV5-1 and TRBJ2-1, with 10 bases matching TRBD1. The J call may be faulty, since TRBJ2-7 better matches the DNA end. Germline V gene data show CDR1 as SGHRS and CDR2 as YFSETQ. The CDR3 is made up of 15 amino acids. The chain's CDR3 is CASSFGGTGEYEQYF. The CDR3 DNA reads as TGCGCCAGCAGCTTCGGCGGGACAGGGGAATACGAGCAGTACTTC.

This chain links TRBV27 with TRBJ2-5, with unresolved D. Germline V gene data show CDR1 as MNHEY and CDR2 as SMNVEV (reference sequence). This CDR3 spans 14 amino acids. V was clipped by 8 bases and J by 4 bases, with 17 bases between them. CDR3 nucleotides: TGTGCCAGCGGACCCAACGGACCCGGAGAGACCCAGTACTTC. This sequence encodes CASGPNGPGETQYF.

This chain connects TRBV4-2 to TRBJ1-1; D remains unclear. Germline V gene lookup returns CDR1 LGHNA and CDR2 YNFKEQ. Trimming took 1 base from V and 6 from J, leaving 9 bases between them. This CDR3 contains 13 residues. The CDR3 bases are TGTGCCAGCAGCCAAGGGACTTGGGCTGAAGCTTTCTTT. It translates to CASSQGTWAEAFF.

The chain is built from TRBV6-4 and TRBJ1-4; weak D call: TRBD1 (5 bases). The V end was cut by 2 bases, the J end by 3 bases, with 16 bases between. The CDR3 is 17 residues long. Germline V gives CDR1 MRHNA, CDR2 SNTAGT. DNA of the CDR3: TGTGCCAGCAGTGACCCTCTTGGGAGGGACGCTAATGAAAAACTGTTTTTT. This encodes CASSDPLGRDANEKLFF.

The chain combines TRBV27 with TRBJ2-7; no clear D. Deletions cut 8 bases from V and 6 bases from J, with 14 bases between. The CDR3 contains 12 residues. From germline, CDR1 is MNHEY and CDR2 SMNVEV (reference sequence). DNA for the CDR3: TGTGCCAGCGCCAACTTTGGTTCCGAGCAGTACTTC. Translated, it gives CASANFGSEQYF.

CDR3 in DNA: TGCGCCAGCAGCCAAACTCCGGATAGCAATCAGCCCCAGCATTTT. Residues: CASSQTPDSNQPQHF. The genes are TRBV4-3 and TRBJ1-5, with D hard to call. There are 15 residues in the CDR3. Germline CDR1 reads LGHNA; CDR2 reads YSLEER. Between the trimmed V and J ends, which lost 2 bases and 0 bases, there was a span of 8 bases.

The rearrangement links TRBV12-3 or TRBV12-4 to TRBJ2-3; D could derive from TRBD1 or TRBD2 (6 bases each). The length of the CDR3 is 16 residues. The V end was cut by 6 bases, the J end by 2 bases, with 18 bases between. CDR3 region: CASRGGGQLATDTQYF. CDR3 bases: TGTGCCAGCAGGGGGGGCGGGCAACTAGCCACAGATACGCAGTATTTT.

The chain has TRBV24-1 and TRBJ2-5; 7 bases match TRBD1. The DNA end lines up better with TRBJ2-7; the J call may be wrong. This CDR3 has 15 amino acids. Germline V gives CDR1 KGHDR, CDR2 SFDVKD. The CDR3 sequence: CATSDPKTGWIEQYF. The DNA for the CDR3 is TGTGCCACCAGTGACCCGAAGACAGGGTGGATCGAGCAGTACTTC.

The V gene is TRBV28, the J gene TRBJ1-4, with 7 bases aligning to TRBD1. The CDR3 sequence is 16 residues long. V gave up 5 bases and J gave up 4 bases; unmatched junction bases: 10. CDR1 and CDR2 from the germline V gene are MDHEN and SYDVKM. The CDR3 region is CASSIRQGGYNEKLFF. In nucleotides, the CDR3 is TGTGCCAGCAGTATACGACAGGGCGGGTATAATGAAAAACTGTTTTTT.

The chain has TRBV7-9 and TRBJ2-7, with 9 bases identical to TRBD2. V gave up 5 bases and J gave up 2 bases; unmatched junction bases: 7. Germline V gene data show CDR1 as SEHNR and CDR2 as FQNEAQ (reference sequence). This CDR3 region has 15 residues. The CDR3 DNA reads as TGTGCCAGCAGCATGACTAGCGGAAAGACCTACGAGCAGTACTTC. Translating it yields CASSMTSGKTYEQYF.

The gene calls are TRBV7-2 and TRBJ2-3; 10 bases agree with TRBD2. The germline CDR1 and CDR2 sequences are SGHTA and FQGNSA. V shed 5 bases, J shed 0 bases, and the junction held 11 bases outside the gene matches. The CDR3 loop spans 18 amino acids. The CDR3 DNA follows: TGTGCCAGCAGCCCTAGGGGAGGACTAGCGGCTAGCACAGATACGCAGTATTTT. As protein: CASSPRGGLAASTDTQYF.

This sequence joins TRBV7-9 and TRBJ2-3; D tentatively reads TRBD1 or TRBD2 (6 bases each). CDR1 and CDR2 (germline): SEHNR, FQNEAQ (reference sequence). This CDR3 contains 14 residues. V was shortened by 8 bases and J by 5 bases, with 17 bases between the two germline ends. The CDR3 loop reads CASLPSGAGDTQYF. CDR3 sequence (DNA): TGTGCCAGCCTCCCCTCGGGGGCCGGAGATACGCAGTATTTT.

This sequence joins TRBV20-1 and TRBJ2-7; D is possibly TRBD1 (6 bases). Between the trimmed V and J ends, which lost 1 base and 2 bases, there was a span of 12 bases. The germline V gene encodes CDR1 DFQATT and CDR2 SNEGSKA (reference sequence). This CDR3 spans 14 amino acids. CDR3 loop: CSARAGERPYEQYF. The CDR3 coding sequence is TGCAGTGCTAGAGCAGGGGAACGACCCTACGAGCAGTACTTC.

As regards this clonotype: Sequence at one end of the junction differs from germline and may be a read error. This chain connects TRBV9 to TRBJ2-6; D is perhaps TRBD1 (7 bases). The CDR3 has 16 residues. The V gene's germline CDR1 is SGDLS and CDR2 YYNGEE. CDR3 bases: TGTGCCAGCAGCGTAAGCAGGGGGACTGGGGCCAACGTCCGGACTTTC. Translating it yields CASSVSRGTGANVRTF.

The table lists this clonotype with a count of one. The chain recombines TRBV7-2 with TRBJ2-4; 8 bases agree with TRBD2. The CDR3 runs 19 residues. Germline trimming cut 3 bases from V and 0 bases from J; bases unmatched to any gene: 13. The germline CDR1 and CDR2 sequences are SGHTA and FQGNSA. CDR3: CASSFVASAGGLAKNIQYF. CDR3 sequence (DNA): TGTGCCAGCAGCTTCGTAGCATCGGCGGGAGGACTAGCCAAAAACATTCAGTACTTC.

This clonotype was observed a single time. The chain joins TRBV20-1 to TRBJ1-2, with 7 bases identical to TRBD1. CDR3 size: 14 residues. Germline loops: CDR1 DFQATT, CDR2 SNEGSKA (reference sequence). The J segment lost 2 bases and the V segment lost 0 bases, leaving 3 bases of the junction unmatched. In DNA, the CDR3 is TGCAGTGCTAGAGACAGGGGGGCCAACTATGGCTACACCTTC. Its translation: CSARDRGANYGYTF.

V gene TRBV27 combines with J gene TRBJ1-2; D unclear. The CDR3 has 14 residues. Germline assignment: CDR1 MNHEY and CDR2 SMNVEV (reference sequence). V gave up 0 bases and J gave up 3 bases, with 8 bases separating them. CDR3 in amino acids: CASSLSRWDYGYTF. The CDR3 bases are TGTGCCAGCAGTTTATCCCGATGGGACTATGGCTACACCTTC.

This clonotype was seen a few times. The genes are TRBV4-3 and TRBJ2-4; 11 bases align to TRBD2. Germline values: CDR1 LGHNA, CDR2 YSLEER. V was clipped by 4 bases and J by 6 bases; unmatched bases: 11. CDR3 length: 17 amino acids. The chain's CDR3 is CASSLEVPGLAANIQYF. DNA of the CDR3: TGCGCCAGCAGCCTTGAGGTCCCGGGACTAGCGGCAAACATTCAGTACTTC.

The chain has TRBV9 and TRBJ2-5; maybe TRBD2 (6 bases). Trimming left V 0 bases short and J 1 base short, with 13 bases between. The CDR3 extends over 16 amino acids. Germline CDR1 is SGDLS and CDR2 is YYNGEE. The CDR3 DNA reads as TGTGCCAGCAGCGTAGGTGCGGGACCCCTCCAAGAGACCCAGTACTTC. It yields the protein CASSVGAGPLQETQYF.

This CDR3 is CSVGLPTQYF. DNA for the CDR3: TGCAGCGTGGGACTCCCGACGCAGTATTTT. The rearrangement joins TRBV29-1 to TRBJ2-3; D might be TRBD2 (6 bases). CDR1 is SQVTM and CDR2 is ANQGSEA in the germline V gene. V lost 6 bases, J lost 9 bases, and 10 bases lay in between. The CDR3 runs to 10 residues.